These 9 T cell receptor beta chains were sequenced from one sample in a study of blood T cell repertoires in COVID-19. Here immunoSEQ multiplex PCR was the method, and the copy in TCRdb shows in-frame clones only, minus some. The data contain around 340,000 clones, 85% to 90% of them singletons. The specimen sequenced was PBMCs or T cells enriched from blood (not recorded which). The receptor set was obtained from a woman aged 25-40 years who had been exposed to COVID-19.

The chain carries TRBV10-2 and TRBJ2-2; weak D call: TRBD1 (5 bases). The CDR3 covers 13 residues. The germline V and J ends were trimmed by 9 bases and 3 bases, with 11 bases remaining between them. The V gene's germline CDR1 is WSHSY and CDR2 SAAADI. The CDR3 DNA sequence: TGCGCCAGTGGGGCCCAATACACCGGGGAGCTGTTTTTT. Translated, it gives CASGAQYTGELFF.

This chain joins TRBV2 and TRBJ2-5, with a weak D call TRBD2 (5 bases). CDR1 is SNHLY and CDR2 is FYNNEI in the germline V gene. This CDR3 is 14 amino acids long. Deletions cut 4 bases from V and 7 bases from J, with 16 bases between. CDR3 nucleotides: TGTGCCAGCAGTGCGGCTAGCTTTACCGGGACCCAGTACTTC. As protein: CASSAASFTGTQYF. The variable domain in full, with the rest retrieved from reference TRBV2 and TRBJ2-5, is EPEVTQTPSHQVTQMGQEVILRCVPISNHLYFYWYRQILGQKVEFLVSFYNNEISEKSEIFDDQFSVERPDGSNFTLKIRSTKLEDSAMYFCASSAASFTGTQYFGPGTRLLVL.

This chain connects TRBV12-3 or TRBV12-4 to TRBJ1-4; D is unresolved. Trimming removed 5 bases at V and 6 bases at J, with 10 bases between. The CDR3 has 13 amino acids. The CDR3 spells CASSVHGDEKLFF. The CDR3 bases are TGTGCCAGCAGTGTCCACGGGGATGAAAAACTGTTTTTT.

The CDR3 DNA follows: TGTGCCAGCAGCCTAGCGTTTAATTACGAGCAGTACTTC. Translation: CASSLAFNYEQYF. The chain links TRBV6-5 to TRBJ2-7; tentatively, D is TRBD2 (6 bases). CDR1 MNHEY and CDR2 SVGAGI come from the germline V gene. This CDR3 has 13 residues. The ends were cut back, 6 bases at V and 4 bases at J, with 13 bases in the middle.

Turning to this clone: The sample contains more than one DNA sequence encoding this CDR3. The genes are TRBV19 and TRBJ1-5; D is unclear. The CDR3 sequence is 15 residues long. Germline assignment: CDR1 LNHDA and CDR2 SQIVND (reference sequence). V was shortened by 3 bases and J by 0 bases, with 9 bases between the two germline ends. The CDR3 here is CASSILARSNQPQHF. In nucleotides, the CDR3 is TGTGCCAGTAGTATTCTGGCCCGTAGCAATCAGCCCCAGCATTTT. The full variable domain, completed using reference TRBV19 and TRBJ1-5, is DGGITQSPKYLFRKEGQNVTLSCEQNLNHDAMYWYRQDPGQGLRLIYYSQIVNDFQKGDIAEGYSVSREKKESFPLTVTSAQKNPTAFYLCASSILARSNQPQHFGDGTRLSIL.

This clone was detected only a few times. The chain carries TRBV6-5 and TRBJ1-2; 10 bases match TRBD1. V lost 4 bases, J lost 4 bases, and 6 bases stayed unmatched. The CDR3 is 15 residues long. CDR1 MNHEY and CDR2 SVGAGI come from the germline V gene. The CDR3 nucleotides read TGTGCCAGCAGTTCGGGACAGGGGTTTCTCTATGGCTACACCTTC. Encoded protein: CASSSGQGFLYGYTF.

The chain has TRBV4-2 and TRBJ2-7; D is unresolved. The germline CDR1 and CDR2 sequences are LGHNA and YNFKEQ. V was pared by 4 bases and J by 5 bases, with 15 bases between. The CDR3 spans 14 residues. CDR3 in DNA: TGTGCCAGCAGCCGCCCTGGAGTTTTCGACGAGCAGTACTTC. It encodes CASSRPGVFDEQYF.

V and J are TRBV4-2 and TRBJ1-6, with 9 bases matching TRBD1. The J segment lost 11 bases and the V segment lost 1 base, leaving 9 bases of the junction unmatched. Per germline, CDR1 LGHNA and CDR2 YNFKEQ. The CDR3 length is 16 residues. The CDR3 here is CASSQGVGTGWAPLHF. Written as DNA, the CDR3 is TGTGCCAGCAGCCAAGGGGTCGGGACAGGGTGGGCACCCCTCCACTTT.

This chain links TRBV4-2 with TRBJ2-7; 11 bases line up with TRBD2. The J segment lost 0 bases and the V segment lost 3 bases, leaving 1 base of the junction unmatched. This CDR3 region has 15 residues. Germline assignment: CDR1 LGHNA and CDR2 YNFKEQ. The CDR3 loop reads CASSQGLAASYEQYF. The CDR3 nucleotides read TGTGCCAGCAGCCAGGGACTAGCGGCCTCCTACGAGCAGTACTTC.